The sequence of this T cell receptor (beta chain) was determined in a study of shared clonotypes between healthy human individuals. Trimming took off 0 bases at V and 1 base at J, with 10 bases between the two ends. Germline assignment: CDR1 SGHRS and CDR2 YFSETQ. The CDR3 runs 15 residues. Turning to this clone: Distinct nucleotide sequences in the sample also encode this CDR3.

Profiled with immunoSEQ multiplex PCR; TCRdb holds only in-frame clones, not every one. The sample lists 2 million to 2.5 million clones, around 92% seen once, with more than 0.35% in the top ten. The receptor's source is a man younger than 35 in good health. Some clones in this sample may be carry-over from other donors' samples. V is TRBV5-1 and J is TRBJ2-5; D perhaps matches TRBD1 (6 bases). Material: naive CD4+ T cells from PBMCs. Subset described: CD45RA+ positively selected. The CDR3 reads CASSLGGTPQETQYF. The CDR3, as DNA: TGCGCCAGCAGCTTGGGAGGGACACCCCAAGAGACCCAGTACTTC.